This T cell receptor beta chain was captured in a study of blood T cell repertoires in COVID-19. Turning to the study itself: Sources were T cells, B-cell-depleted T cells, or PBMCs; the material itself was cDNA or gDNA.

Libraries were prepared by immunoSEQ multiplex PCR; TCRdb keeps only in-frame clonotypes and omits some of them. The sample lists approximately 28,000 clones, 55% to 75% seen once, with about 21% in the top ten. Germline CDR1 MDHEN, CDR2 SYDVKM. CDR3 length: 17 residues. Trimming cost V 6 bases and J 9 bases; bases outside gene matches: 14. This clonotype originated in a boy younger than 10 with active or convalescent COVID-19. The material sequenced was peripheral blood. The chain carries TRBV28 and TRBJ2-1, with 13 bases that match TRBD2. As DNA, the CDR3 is TGTGCCAGCAGCCTGGGACTAGCGGGACTGGCCGGGCCTGAGCAGTTCTTC. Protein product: CASSLGLAGLAGPEQFF.